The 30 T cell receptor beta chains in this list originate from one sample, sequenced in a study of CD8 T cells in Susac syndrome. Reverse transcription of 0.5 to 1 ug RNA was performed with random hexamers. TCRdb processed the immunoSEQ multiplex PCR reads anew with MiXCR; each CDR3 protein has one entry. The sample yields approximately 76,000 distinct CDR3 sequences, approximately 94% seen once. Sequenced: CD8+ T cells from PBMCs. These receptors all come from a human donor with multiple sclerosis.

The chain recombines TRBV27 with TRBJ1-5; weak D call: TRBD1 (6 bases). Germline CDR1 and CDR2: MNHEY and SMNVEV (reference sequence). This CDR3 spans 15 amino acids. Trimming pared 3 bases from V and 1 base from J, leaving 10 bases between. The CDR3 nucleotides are TGTGCCAGCAGTTTTATGGGGGCCAGCAATCAGCCCCAGCATTTT. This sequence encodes CASSFMGASNQPQHF.

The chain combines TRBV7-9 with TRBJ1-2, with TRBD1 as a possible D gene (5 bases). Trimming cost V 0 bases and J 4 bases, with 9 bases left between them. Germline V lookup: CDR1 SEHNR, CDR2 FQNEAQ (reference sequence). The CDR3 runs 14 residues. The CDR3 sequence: CASSLAGVGYGYTF. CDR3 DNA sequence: TGTGCCAGCAGCTTAGCAGGGGTGGGCTATGGCTACACCTTC.

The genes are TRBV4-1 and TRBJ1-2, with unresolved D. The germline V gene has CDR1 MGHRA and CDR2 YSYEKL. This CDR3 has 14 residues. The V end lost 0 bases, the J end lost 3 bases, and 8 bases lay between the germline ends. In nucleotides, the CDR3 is TGCGCCAGCAGCCAAGAGACGGACTACTATGGCTACACCTTC. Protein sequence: CASSQETDYYGYTF.

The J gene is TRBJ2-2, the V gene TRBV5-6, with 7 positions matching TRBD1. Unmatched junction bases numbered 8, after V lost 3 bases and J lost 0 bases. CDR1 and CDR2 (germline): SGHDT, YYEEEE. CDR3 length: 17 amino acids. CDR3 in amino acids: CASSSLGTVANTGELFF. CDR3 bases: TGTGCCAGCAGCTCGCTCGGGACAGTCGCGAACACCGGGGAGCTGTTTTTT. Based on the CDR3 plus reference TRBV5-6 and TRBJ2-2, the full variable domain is DAGVTQSPTHLIKTRGQQVTLRCSPKSGHDTVSWYQQALGQGPQFIFQYYEEEERQRGNFPDRFSGHQFPNYSSELNVNALLLGDSALYLCASSSLGTVANTGELFFGEGSRLTVL.

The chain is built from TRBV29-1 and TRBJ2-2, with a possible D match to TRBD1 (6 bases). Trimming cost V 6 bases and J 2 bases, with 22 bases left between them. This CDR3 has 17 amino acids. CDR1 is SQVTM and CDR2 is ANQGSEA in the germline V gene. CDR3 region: CSVNFRDTHLNTGELFF. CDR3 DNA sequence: TGCAGCGTGAATTTCCGGGACACCCACCTAAACACCGGGGAGCTGTTTTTT.

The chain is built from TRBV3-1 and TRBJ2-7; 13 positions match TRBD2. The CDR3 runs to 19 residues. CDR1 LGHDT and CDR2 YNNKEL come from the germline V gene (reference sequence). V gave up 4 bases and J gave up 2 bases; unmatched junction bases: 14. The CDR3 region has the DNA TGTGCCAGCAGCCCCGGGACTAGCGGGACCCACAAAGAAACCTACGAGCAGTACTTC. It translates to CASSPGTSGTHKETYEQYF.

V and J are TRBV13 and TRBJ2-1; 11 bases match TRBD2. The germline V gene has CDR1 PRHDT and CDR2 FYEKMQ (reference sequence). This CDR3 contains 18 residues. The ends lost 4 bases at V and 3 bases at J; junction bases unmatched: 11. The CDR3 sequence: CASSSQLATSGDYNEQFF. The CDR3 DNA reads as TGTGCCAGCAGCTCACAATTAGCGACTAGCGGGGACTACAATGAGCAGTTCTTC.

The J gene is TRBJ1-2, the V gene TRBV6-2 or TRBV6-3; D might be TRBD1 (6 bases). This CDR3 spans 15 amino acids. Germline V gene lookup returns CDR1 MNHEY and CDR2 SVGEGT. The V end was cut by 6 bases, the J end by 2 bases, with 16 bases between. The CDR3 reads CASSDRTTGNYGYTF. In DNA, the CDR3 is TGTGCCAGCAGCGACCGAACGACAGGCAACTATGGCTACACCTTC.

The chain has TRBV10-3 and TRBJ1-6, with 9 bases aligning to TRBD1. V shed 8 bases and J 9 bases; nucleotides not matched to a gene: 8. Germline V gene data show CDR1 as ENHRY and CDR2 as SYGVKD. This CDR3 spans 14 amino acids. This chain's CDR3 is CAIALGTGSSPLHF. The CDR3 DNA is TGTGCCATCGCTCTCGGGACAGGGAGTTCACCCCTCCACTTT.

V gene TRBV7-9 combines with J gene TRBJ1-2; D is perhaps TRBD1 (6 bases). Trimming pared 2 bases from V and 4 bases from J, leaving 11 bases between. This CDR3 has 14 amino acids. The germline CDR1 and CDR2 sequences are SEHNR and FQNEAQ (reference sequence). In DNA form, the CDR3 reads TGTGCCAGCAGCTTACCGGGGGGCGCCTATGGCTACACCTTC. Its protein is CASSLPGGAYGYTF.

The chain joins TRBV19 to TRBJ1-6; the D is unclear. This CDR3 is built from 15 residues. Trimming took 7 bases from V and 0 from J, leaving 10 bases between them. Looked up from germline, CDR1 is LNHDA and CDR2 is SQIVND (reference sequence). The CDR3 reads CASNQASSYNSPLHF. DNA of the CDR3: TGTGCCAGTAACCAGGCGAGCTCCTATAATTCACCCCTCCACTTT.

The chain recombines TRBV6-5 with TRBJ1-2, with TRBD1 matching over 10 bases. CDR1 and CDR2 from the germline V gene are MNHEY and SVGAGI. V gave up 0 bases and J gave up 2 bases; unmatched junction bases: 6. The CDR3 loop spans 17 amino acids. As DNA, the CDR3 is TGTGCCAGCAGTTACTCGTGGGACAGGGGTATGAACTATGGCTACACCTTC. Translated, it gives CASSYSWDRGMNYGYTF.

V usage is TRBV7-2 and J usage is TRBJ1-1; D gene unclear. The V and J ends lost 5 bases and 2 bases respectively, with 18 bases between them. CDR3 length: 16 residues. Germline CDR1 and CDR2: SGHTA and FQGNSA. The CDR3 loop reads CASSLTRTRANTEAFF. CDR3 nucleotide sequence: TGTGCCAGCAGCCTGACTCGAACCCGGGCAAACACTGAAGCTTTCTTT.

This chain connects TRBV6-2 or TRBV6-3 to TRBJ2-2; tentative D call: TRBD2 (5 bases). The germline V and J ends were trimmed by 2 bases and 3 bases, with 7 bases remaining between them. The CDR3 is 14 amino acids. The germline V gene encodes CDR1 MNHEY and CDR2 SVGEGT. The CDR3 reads CASSYRLYTGELFF. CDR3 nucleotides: TGTGCCAGCAGTTACAGACTATACACCGGGGAGCTGTTTTTT.

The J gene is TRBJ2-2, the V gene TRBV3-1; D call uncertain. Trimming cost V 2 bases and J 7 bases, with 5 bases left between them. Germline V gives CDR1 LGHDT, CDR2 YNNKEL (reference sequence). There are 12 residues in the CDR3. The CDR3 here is CASSQMNGELFF. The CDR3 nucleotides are TGTGCCAGCAGCCAAATGAACGGGGAGCTGTTTTTT.

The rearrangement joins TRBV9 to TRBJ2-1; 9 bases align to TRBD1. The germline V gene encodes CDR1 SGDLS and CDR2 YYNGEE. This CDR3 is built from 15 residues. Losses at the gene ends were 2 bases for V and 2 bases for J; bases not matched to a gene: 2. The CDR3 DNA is TGTGCCAGCAGCGTTACAGGGGGCCCCTACAATGAGCAGTTCTTC. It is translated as CASSVTGGPYNEQFF.

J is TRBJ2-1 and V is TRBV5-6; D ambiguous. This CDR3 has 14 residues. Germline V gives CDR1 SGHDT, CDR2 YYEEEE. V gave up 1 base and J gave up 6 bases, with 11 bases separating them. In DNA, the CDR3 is TGTGCCAGCAGCTTGAGCCCAGCGATCAATGAGCAGTTCTTC. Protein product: CASSLSPAINEQFF.

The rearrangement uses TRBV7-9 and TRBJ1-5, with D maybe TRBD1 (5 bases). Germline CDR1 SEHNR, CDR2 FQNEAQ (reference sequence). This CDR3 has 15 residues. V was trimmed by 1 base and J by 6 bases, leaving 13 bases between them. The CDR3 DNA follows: TGTGCCAGCAGCTTAGAAGGGGCGCAGGGTCAGCCCCAGCATTTT. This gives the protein CASSLEGAQGQPQHF.

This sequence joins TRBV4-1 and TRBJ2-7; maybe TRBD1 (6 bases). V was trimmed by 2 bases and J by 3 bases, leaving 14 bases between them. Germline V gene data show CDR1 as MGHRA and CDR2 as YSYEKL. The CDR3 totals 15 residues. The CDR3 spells CASSQRQAEFYEQYF. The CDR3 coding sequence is TGCGCCAGCAGCCAACGACAGGCCGAGTTCTACGAGCAGTACTTC.

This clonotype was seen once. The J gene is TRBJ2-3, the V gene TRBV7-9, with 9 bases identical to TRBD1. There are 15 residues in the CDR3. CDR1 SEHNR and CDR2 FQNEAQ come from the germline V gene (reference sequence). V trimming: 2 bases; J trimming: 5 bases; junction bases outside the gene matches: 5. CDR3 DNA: TGTGCCAGCAGCTTACGGGACAGGGTAATAGATACGCAGTATTTT. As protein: CASSLRDRVIDTQYF.

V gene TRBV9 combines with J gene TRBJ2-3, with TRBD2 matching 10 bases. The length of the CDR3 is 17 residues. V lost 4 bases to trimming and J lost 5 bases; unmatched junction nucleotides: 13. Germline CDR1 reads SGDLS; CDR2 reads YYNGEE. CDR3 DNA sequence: TGTGCCAGCAGCACTCGAGGGGGGACTAGCGAAAGAGATACGCAGTATTTT. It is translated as CASSTRGGTSERDTQYF.

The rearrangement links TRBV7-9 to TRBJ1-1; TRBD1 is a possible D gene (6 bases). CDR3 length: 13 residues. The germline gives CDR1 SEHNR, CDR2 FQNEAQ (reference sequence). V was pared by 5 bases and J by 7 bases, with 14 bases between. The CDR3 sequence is CASSTTGGREAFF. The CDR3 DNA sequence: TGTGCCAGCAGCACCACGGGGGGCCGTGAAGCTTTCTTT.

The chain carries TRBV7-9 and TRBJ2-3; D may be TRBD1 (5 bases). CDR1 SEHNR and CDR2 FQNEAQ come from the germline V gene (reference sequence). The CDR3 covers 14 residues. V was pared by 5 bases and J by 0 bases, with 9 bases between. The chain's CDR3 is CASSPQGSTDTQYF. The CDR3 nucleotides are TGTGCCAGCAGCCCTCAGGGTAGCACAGATACGCAGTATTTT.

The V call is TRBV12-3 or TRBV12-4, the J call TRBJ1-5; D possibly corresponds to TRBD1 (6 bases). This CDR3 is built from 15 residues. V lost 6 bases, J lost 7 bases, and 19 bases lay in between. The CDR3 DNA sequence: TGTGCCAGCAGCGACGGGAACAGGGTCGGACAGCCCCAGCATTTT. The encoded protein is CASSDGNRVGQPQHF.

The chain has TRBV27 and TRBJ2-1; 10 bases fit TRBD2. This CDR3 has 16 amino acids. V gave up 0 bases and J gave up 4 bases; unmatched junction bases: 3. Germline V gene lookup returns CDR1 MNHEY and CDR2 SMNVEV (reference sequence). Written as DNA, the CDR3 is TGTGCCAGCAGTTTATCTAGCGGGAGGACATACAATGAGCAGTTCTTC. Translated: CASSLSSGRTYNEQFF.

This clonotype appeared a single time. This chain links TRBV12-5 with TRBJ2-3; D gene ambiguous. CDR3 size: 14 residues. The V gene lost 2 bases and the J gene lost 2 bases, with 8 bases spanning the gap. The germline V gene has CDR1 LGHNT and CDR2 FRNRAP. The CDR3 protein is CASGLFPSTDTQYF. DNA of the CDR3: TGTGCTAGTGGTTTGTTTCCCTCCACAGATACGCAGTATTTT.

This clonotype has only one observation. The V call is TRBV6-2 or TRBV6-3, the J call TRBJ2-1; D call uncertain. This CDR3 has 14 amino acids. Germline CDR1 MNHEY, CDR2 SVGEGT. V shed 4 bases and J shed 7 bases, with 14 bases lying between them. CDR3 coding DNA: TGTGCCAGCAGTTCTAACCCCCGAGTGAATGAGCAGTTCTTC. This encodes CASSSNPRVNEQFF.

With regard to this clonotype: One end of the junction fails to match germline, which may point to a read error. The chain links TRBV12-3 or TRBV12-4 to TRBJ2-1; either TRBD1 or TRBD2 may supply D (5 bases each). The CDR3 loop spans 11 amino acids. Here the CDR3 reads CASSPGGREIF. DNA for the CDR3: TGTGCCAGCAGCCCCGGTGGCAGGGAGATCTTC.

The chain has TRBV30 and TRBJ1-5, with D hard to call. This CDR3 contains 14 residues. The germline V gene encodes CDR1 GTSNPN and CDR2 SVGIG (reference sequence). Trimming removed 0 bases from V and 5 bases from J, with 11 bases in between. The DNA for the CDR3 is TGTGCCTGGAGTGTAGACAAAGAAGATCAGCCCCAGCATTTT. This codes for CAWSVDKEDQPQHF.

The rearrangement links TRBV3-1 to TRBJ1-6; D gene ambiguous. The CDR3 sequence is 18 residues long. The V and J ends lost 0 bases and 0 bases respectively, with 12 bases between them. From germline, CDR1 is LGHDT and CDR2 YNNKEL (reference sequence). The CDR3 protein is CASSQDGAAFSYNSPLHF. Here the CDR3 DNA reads TGTGCCAGCAGCCAAGATGGAGCTGCTTTCTCCTATAATTCACCCCTCCACTTT.